This record concerns one T cell receptor beta chain sequence. This CDR3 comprises 14 residues. The V gene end was trimmed by 6 bases and the J gene end by 7 bases; junction bases not matched to a gene: 8. Measured with immunoSEQ multiplex PCR; TCRdb has only the in-frame clones, and not every one. The table has a few hundred thousand clones, roughly 87% seen once. This specimen comes from a study of blood T cell repertoires in COVID-19. For the study at large: The origin of the acute and convalescent COVID-19 samples was the United States, Italy and Spain.

Sample: PBMCs or T cells enriched from blood (not recorded which). This receptor was taken from a woman in her twenties or thirties who had recovered from COVID-19. V usage is TRBV23-1 and J usage is TRBJ1-4; 7 nucleotides agree with TRBD1. TRBV23-1 is annotated as an ORF whose role is uncertain. The CDR3 sequence: CASRPRGRIEKLFF. The DNA for the CDR3 is TGCGCCAGCAGACCCAGGGGGAGGATTGAAAAACTGTTTTTT.